The T cell receptor beta chain under discussion was sequenced for a study of Graves' ophthalmopathy and Graves' hyperthyroidism. Whole-study findings and limits: In blood appeared most of the expanded thyroid clonotypes whose frequency exceeded 0.001.

This clonotype was counted ten times or more. The antigen is unknown. The TCR beta CDR3 regions underwent amplification from RNA transcripts. Following a first-round RT-PCR that used HTBI primers, a second-round multiplex PCR was carried out. TCRdb re-derived calls from the multiplex PCR reads in MiXCR, one entry per CDR3 protein. The sample contains hundreds of thousands of distinct CDR3 sequences, 35% to 45% of which appear only once. Diagnosis relied on clinical symptoms, serum thyroxine, TRAb, thyroid ultrasound and orbital computed tomography. V was clipped by 5 bases and J by 0 bases, with 14 bases between them. Germline assignment: CDR1 SEHNR and CDR2 FQNEAQ (reference sequence). The CDR3 runs to 16 residues.

This chain uses TRBV7-9 with TRBJ1-3; maybe TRBD1 (5 bases). This clonotype originated in an adult man with Graves' ophthalmopathy. Sequenced sample: peripheral blood. CDR3 DNA: TGTGCCAGCAGCCCGCCGGGGCCGCCCTCTGGAAACACCATATATTTT. Its protein is CASSPPGPPSGNTIYF.